This T cell receptor beta chain appears in the sequencing data of a study of blood T cell repertoires in COVID-19. Clones were sequenced by immunoSEQ multiplex PCR, and TCRdb holds only the in-frame ones, with some missing. Of fewer than 45,000 clones in the sample, 85% are singletons; the top ten hold 13% to 15%. The CDR3 is 14 amino acids. V lost 4 bases and J lost 7; bases outside the gene matches: 5. CDR1 and CDR2 from the germline V gene are KGHDR and SFDVKD. Sequenced sample: peripheral blood. This chain uses TRBV24-1 with TRBJ1-5; 8 nucleotides align to TRBD1. This receptor was identified in a human donor in a cohort sampled during active COVID-19. CDR3 DNA: TGTGCCACCAGTGAGACAGGGGAATCGCAGCCCCAGCATTTT. Protein sequence: CATSETGESQPQHF.